The 28 T cell receptor beta chains in this list originate from one sample, sequenced in a study of beta chain features in type 1 diabetes. cDNA synthesis used the whole RNA isolate, giving expressed TCRB sequences. Assay used: immunoSEQ multiplex PCR; TCRdb lists only in-frame clones, some missing. The sample has approximately 330,000 clones, 9.5% to 11% seen once. Sequenced: naive CD4+ T cells from blood. The receptors come from a woman in her twenties or thirties in good health.

The J gene is TRBJ2-7, the V gene TRBV4-1; the D is unclear. In germline, CDR1 is MGHRA, CDR2 YSYEKL. CDR3 size: 13 residues. V was clipped by 1 base and J by 6 bases, with 10 bases between them. CDR3: CASSQVAGSEQYF. The CDR3 DNA reads as TGCGCCAGCAGCCAAGTGGCAGGATCCGAGCAGTACTTC.

The chain employs TRBV7-2 and TRBJ1-2, with a tentative D call TRBD1 (5 bases). Germline V gives CDR1 SGHTA, CDR2 FQGNSA. V dropped 7 bases and J dropped 2 bases, with 14 bases sitting between them. The CDR3 runs to 14 residues. The CDR3 nucleotides are TGTGCCAGCAAAGACAGTTCCCTAAACTATGGCTACACCTTC. It codes for CASKDSSLNYGYTF. Full variable domain (remainder filled in from reference TRBV7-2 and TRBJ1-2): GAGVSQSPSNKVTEKGKDVELRCDPISGHTALYWYRQSLGQGLEFLIYFQGNSAPDKSGLPSDRFSAERTGGSVSTLTIQRTQQEDSAVYLCASKDSSLNYGYTFGSGTRLTVV.

The chain recombines TRBV9 with TRBJ2-1, with D possibly being TRBD2 (6 bases). The germline CDR1 and CDR2 sequences are SGDLS and YYNGEE. V was trimmed by 0 bases and J by 5 bases, leaving 9 bases between them. CDR3 length: 14 amino acids. In DNA form, the CDR3 reads TGTGCCAGCAGCGTAGAGGGACTGGACAATGAGCAGTTCTTC. This gives the protein CASSVEGLDNEQFF. The full variable domain, rest sourced from reference TRBV9 and TRBJ2-1, is DSGVTQTPKHLITATGQRVTLRCSPRSGDLSVYWYQQSLDQGLQFLIQYYNGEERAKGNILERFSAQQFPDLHSELNLSSLELGDSALYFCASSVEGLDNEQFFGPGTRLTVL.

This clone was picked up a small number of times. The chain is built from TRBV25-1 and TRBJ1-2; D is possibly TRBD1 (5 bases). This CDR3 comprises 15 residues. Germline CDR1 MGHDK, CDR2 SYGVNS. Trimming took 6 bases from V and 8 from J, leaving 22 bases between them. The CDR3 bases are TGTGCCAGCAGCCTCCTCGGGACGGGAGAGAGAGGCTACACCTTC. This codes for CASSLLGTGERGYTF.

This chain uses TRBV6-6 with TRBJ2-5; D is possibly TRBD2 (5 bases). This CDR3 has 15 residues. The V and J ends lost 6 bases and 5 bases respectively, with 19 bases between them. Germline lookup yields CDR1 MNHNY and CDR2 SVGAGI (reference sequence). The CDR3 sequence: CASRDGTSTGETQYF. The CDR3 nucleotides read TGTGCCAGCAGGGACGGTACCTCTACGGGGGAGACCCAGTACTTC.

As DNA, the CDR3 is TGCAGTGCCGACAGGGACGAGCAGTACTTC. Translated, it gives CSADRDEQYF. This sequence joins TRBV20-1 and TRBJ2-7, with 7 bases that match TRBD1. The CDR3 runs 10 residues. V lost 6 bases, J lost 5 bases, and 1 base stayed unmatched. Germline V gives CDR1 DFQATT, CDR2 SNEGSKA (reference sequence).

This clone turned up a few times. The CDR3 spells CASSPTWTGGTDTQYF. The CDR3 nucleotides read TGCGCCAGCAGCCCGACGTGGACAGGGGGCACAGATACGCAGTATTTT. The J gene is TRBJ2-3, the V gene TRBV4-1; 9 nucleotides match TRBD1. CDR3 length: 16 amino acids. Germline V CDR1 and CDR2: MGHRA, YSYEKL. Trimming cost V 4 bases and J 1 base; bases outside gene matches: 6.

There are a few counts of this clone. V and J are TRBV5-4 and TRBJ2-7, with TRBD2 identical over 7 bases. CDR1 and CDR2 from the germline V gene are SGHNT and YYREEE (reference sequence). This CDR3 has 17 amino acids. Trimming at V came to 4 bases and at J to 0 bases, leaving 13 bases not matched to a gene. The CDR3: CASSRTLTSAASYEQYF. CDR3 DNA: TGTGCCAGCAGCCGAACCCTTACTAGCGCTGCCTCCTACGAGCAGTACTTC.

The gene calls are TRBV29-1 and TRBJ1-2; 12 bases agree with TRBD1. CDR3 size: 15 residues. Germline assignment: CDR1 SQVTM and CDR2 ANQGSEA. V shed 6 bases and J 3 bases; nucleotides not matched to a gene: 8. This CDR3 is CSVVGQGARYYGYTF. The CDR3 DNA reads as TGCAGCGTCGTGGGACAGGGGGCTCGGTACTATGGCTACACCTTC.

This clone occurred a few times. Distinct nucleotide sequences in the sample also encode this CDR3. V usage is TRBV20-1 and J usage is TRBJ2-5; D unclear. Trimming took off 3 bases at V and 2 bases at J, with 4 bases between the two ends. The CDR3 is 11 amino acids. In germline, CDR1 is DFQATT, CDR2 SNEGSKA (reference sequence). CDR3 nucleotides: TGCAGTGCTAGCCGTCAAGAGACCCAGTACTTC. This gives the protein CSASRQETQYF.

This clone appeared a few times. This rearrangement joins TRBV7-2 to TRBJ2-3, with D uncertain. There are 14 residues in the CDR3. Trimming pared 2 bases from V and 0 bases from J, leaving 6 bases between. CDR1 is SGHTA and CDR2 is FQGNSA in the germline V gene. In DNA, the CDR3 is TGTGCCAGCAGCTTATCCGGGAGCACAGATACGCAGTATTTT. This translates into CASSLSGSTDTQYF.

V usage is TRBV6-1 and J usage is TRBJ2-1; 11 bases agree with TRBD2. The V segment lost 1 base and the J segment 4 bases; nucleotides outside the gene matches: 6. Germline CDR1 and CDR2: MNHNS and SASEGT. This CDR3 contains 17 residues. CDR3 DNA sequence: TGTGCCAGCAGTGAAGAGGCTAGCGGGAGGTTTTACAATGAGCAGTTCTTC. Amino acids: CASSEEASGRFYNEQFF.

A few counts support this clone. The CDR3: CASSSGLAGPSETQYF. CDR3 sequence (DNA): TGTGCCAGCAGCTCTGGACTAGCGGGGCCCTCAGAGACCCAGTACTTC. The chain combines TRBV11-3 with TRBJ2-5; the match to TRBD2 covers 12 bases. The germline V gene encodes CDR1 SGHNT and CDR2 YENEEA. The V gene end was trimmed by 4 bases and the J gene end by 4 bases; junction bases not matched to a gene: 7. This CDR3 spans 16 amino acids.

The chain carries TRBV4-1 and TRBJ2-7; tentatively, D is TRBD1 (5 bases). Trimming stripped 2 bases from V and 2 bases from J, with 10 bases between. The CDR3 contains 14 residues. From germline, CDR1 is MGHRA and CDR2 YSYEKL. In nucleotides, the CDR3 is TGCGCCAGCAGCCAACAGACAGAGGCCTACGAGCAGTACTTC. This gives the protein CASSQQTEAYEQYF.

This clone was seen more than once but under ten times. The chain joins TRBV7-3 to TRBJ1-1; D unresolved. CDR3 size: 13 residues. The germline V and J ends were trimmed by 0 bases and 3 bases, with 5 bases remaining between them. CDR1 SGHTA and CDR2 FQGTGA come from the germline V gene. CDR3 DNA sequence: TGTGCCAGCAGCTTAACCAGCGACACTGAAGCTTTCTTT. Its translation is CASSLTSDTEAFF.

The chain carries TRBV19 and TRBJ1-5; tentatively, D is TRBD1 (6 bases). Looked up from germline, CDR1 is LNHDA and CDR2 is SQIVND (reference sequence). Deletions cut 7 bases from V and 4 bases from J, with 14 bases between. The CDR3 has 14 residues. The chain's CDR3 is CASTLEGTNQPQHF. The CDR3 DNA reads TGTGCCAGTACCCTTGAAGGGACAAATCAGCCCCAGCATTTT.

Here the CDR3 reads CASSFLSGNTIYF. The CDR3 DNA is TGTGCCAGCAGTTTTCTCTCTGGAAACACCATATATTTT. V is TRBV28 and J is TRBJ1-3; D unclear. CDR3 length: 13 amino acids. Trimming stripped 3 bases from V and 0 bases from J, with 3 bases between. CDR1 and CDR2 from the germline V gene are MDHEN and SYDVKM.

This clone was observed a few times. The rearrangement uses TRBV28 and TRBJ2-7, with 10 bases lining up with TRBD2. This CDR3 comprises 17 residues. Germline lookup yields CDR1 MDHEN and CDR2 SYDVKM. J gave up 2 bases and V 4 bases, and 11 bases lay outside the gene matches. The CDR3 here is CASSSGGLAGVPYEQYF. The CDR3 nucleotides are TGTGCCAGCAGTTCGGGGGGGCTAGCGGGAGTCCCCTACGAGCAGTACTTC.

This clone showed up just a few times. The rearrangement links TRBV11-2 to TRBJ2-1; 11 nucleotides line up with TRBD1. CDR1 SGHAT and CDR2 FQNNGV come from the germline V gene. There are 14 residues in the CDR3. Trimming at V came to 9 bases and at J to 2 bases, leaving 3 bases not matched to a gene. Here the CDR3 reads CASAGQGAYNEQFF. The DNA of the CDR3 is TGTGCCAGTGCGGGACAGGGGGCCTACAATGAGCAGTTCTTC. Looking up the rest from reference TRBV11-2 and TRBJ2-1 gives the full variable domain: EAGVAQSPRYKIIEKRQSVAFWCNPISGHATLYWYQQILGQGPKLLIQFQNNGVVDDSQLPKDRFSAERLKGVDSTLKIQPAKLEDSAVYLCASAGQGAYNEQFFGPGTRLTVL.

The chain combines TRBV28 with TRBJ2-7; a possible D gene is TRBD2 (5 bases). CDR1 is MDHEN, CDR2 SYDVKM, per germline. The CDR3 has 12 amino acids. V was pared by 6 bases and J by 6 bases, with 12 bases between. CDR3 sequence (DNA): TGTGCCAGCAGCCCCGCACGGGGCGAGCAGTACTTC. Translated: CASSPARGEQYF.

The rearrangement uses TRBV9 and TRBJ2-5; TRBD1 matches at 7 bases. CDR3 length equals 13 residues. Trimming cost V 5 bases and J 1 base; bases outside gene matches: 2. Germline V gene data show CDR1 as SGDLS and CDR2 as YYNGEE. The CDR3 sequence: CASRGQAQETQYF. The CDR3 nucleotides read TGTGCCAGCAGAGGACAGGCCCAAGAGACCCAGTACTTC.

The table lists this clone with a few counts. Here the CDR3 reads CASGTSLAGIDNEQFF. The DNA of the CDR3 is TGTGCCAGCGGGACTTCATTAGCGGGAATCGACAATGAGCAGTTCTTC. V is TRBV7-9 and J is TRBJ2-1; 8 bases map to TRBD2. The CDR3 is 16 amino acids. Germline trimming cut 8 bases from V and 5 bases from J; bases unmatched to any gene: 14. CDR1 and CDR2 from the germline V gene are SEHNR and FQNEAQ (reference sequence).

This clone appeared a few times. CDR3 residues: CASSLGQVQHF. The CDR3 DNA is TGTGCCAGCAGCCTCGGACAGGTCCAGCATTTT. The genes are TRBV25-1 and TRBJ1-5; 7 nucleotides line up with TRBD1. V lost 6 bases, J lost 12 bases, and 5 bases stayed unmatched. CDR1 is MGHDK and CDR2 is SYGVNS in the germline V gene. This CDR3 spans 11 amino acids.

The chain carries TRBV28 and TRBJ2-7; 9 bases map to TRBD1. CDR1 is MDHEN and CDR2 is SYDVKM in the germline V gene. This CDR3 is built from 14 residues. V lost 6 bases to trimming and J lost 4 bases; unmatched junction nucleotides: 7. CDR3 sequence reads: CASRSGTGIYEQYF. In DNA, the CDR3 is TGTGCCAGCAGGTCAGGGACAGGGATTTACGAGCAGTACTTC. The full variable domain, its missing parts supplied by reference TRBV28 and TRBJ2-7, is DVKVTQSSRYLVKRTGEKVFLECVQDMDHENMFWYRQDPGLGLRLIYFSYDVKMKEKGDIPEGYSVSREKKERFSLILESASTNQTSMYLCASRSGTGIYEQYFGPGTRLTVT.

The chain links TRBV7-9 to TRBJ2-7; 9 bases map to TRBD1. Germline V CDR1 and CDR2: SEHNR, FQNEAQ (reference sequence). After removal of 6 bases from V and 5 bases from J, the junction contained 11 bases not matched to a gene. This CDR3 contains 15 residues. Written as DNA, the CDR3 is TGTGCCAGCAGGCTTGGGGGACAGGGAAGGGACGAGCAGTACTTC. As protein: CASRLGGQGRDEQYF. The whole variable domain, remainder taken from reference TRBV7-9 and TRBJ2-7, is DTGVSQNPRHKITKRGQNVTFRCDPISEHNRLYWYRQTLGQGPEFLTYFQNEAQLEKSRLLSDRFSAERPKGSFSTLEIQRTEQGDSAMYLCASRLGGQGRDEQYFGPGTRLTVT.

In this sample, this clone turned up a few times. Its ends do not fully match the called genes, so a read error is possible. The chain recombines TRBV7-7 with TRBJ2-5; 8 nucleotides match TRBD1. The CDR3 spans 15 residues. Germline loops: CDR1 SSHAT, CDR2 FNYEAQ (reference sequence). The CDR3: CASSAGGAWQETQYF. The DNA for the CDR3 is TGTGCTAGCAGCGCAGGGGGCGCGTGGCAAGAGACCCAGTACTTC.

This clone was counted a few times. The chain has TRBV28 and TRBJ1-2; possibly TRBD1 for D (5 bases). Germline-derived CDR1 and CDR2 are MDHEN and SYDVKM. The V gene lost 6 bases and the J gene lost 8 bases, with 22 bases spanning the gap. There are 15 residues in the CDR3. DNA of the CDR3: TGTGCCAGCAGGACCGGGCAGGGTGGAGCGGGCGGCTACACCTTC. Translation: CASRTGQGGAGGYTF.

The CDR3 DNA is TGTGCCAGCAGTTCTACCGGGACAGCCCAAGAGACCCAGTACTTC. Amino acids: CASSSTGTAQETQYF. The chain joins TRBV28 to TRBJ2-5; TRBD1 matches at 7 bases. The CDR3 sequence is 15 residues long. Germline CDR1 MDHEN, CDR2 SYDVKM. V was pared by 4 bases and J by 1 base, with 6 bases of the junction left unmatched.